This TCR beta chain was identified in a study of shared clonotypes between healthy human individuals. Clones were read by immunoSEQ multiplex PCR, and TCRdb kept only the in-frame ones, dropping some. The data hold a few million clones, with roughly 93% observed a single time. The sequencing input was naive CD4+ T cells from PBMCs. Regarding subset: CD45RA+ positively selected. The clonotype originates from a man aged 18 to 29 in good health. Some clones in this sample may be carry-over from other donors' samples.

This CDR3 reads CASGEQRNTEAFF. CDR3 DNA: TGTGCCAGCGGCGAACAGAGAAACACTGAAGCTTTCTTT. V and J are TRBV6-1 and TRBJ1-1; D is unresolved. CDR1 is MNHNS, CDR2 SASEGT, per germline. V was shortened by 8 bases and J by 2 bases, with 12 bases between the two germline ends. The CDR3 contains 13 residues.